Listed here are 28 T cell receptor beta chains from one sample, sequenced in a study of cytomegalovirus exposure and HLA in healthy donors. With 60 Vbeta and 13 Jbeta primers, the PCR was carried out. Sequencing used immunoSEQ multiplex PCR; TCRdb keeps in-frame clones, though not all of them. This sample's table reports tens of thousands of clones. What was sequenced was PBMCs. The origin of the receptors is a human donor in good health.

CDR3 nucleotide sequence: TGTGCCTGGTTTACCTCAGGGCAAGGCTACACCTTC. It is translated as CAWFTSGQGYTF. The genes are TRBV30 and TRBJ1-2; a weak D match, TRBD1 (5 bases). Germline lookup yields CDR1 GTSNPN and CDR2 SVGIG (reference sequence). The V gene lost 5 bases and the J gene lost 8 bases, with 15 bases spanning the gap. This CDR3 contains 12 residues.

The rearrangement links TRBV27 to TRBJ2-1; 12 nucleotides match TRBD2. The CDR3 spans 18 residues. Germline trimming cut 2 bases from V and 0 bases from J; bases unmatched to any gene: 5. Germline CDR1 reads MNHEY; CDR2 reads SMNVEV (reference sequence). The CDR3 loop is CASSLRLAGVLSYNEQFF. CDR3 in DNA: TGTGCCAGCAGTTTACGACTAGCGGGGGTTCTCTCCTACAATGAGCAGTTCTTC.

V gene TRBV18 combines with J gene TRBJ1-6; D might be TRBD1 (5 bases). Germline CDR1 reads KGHSH; CDR2 reads LQKENI. The length of the CDR3 is 14 residues. The V end lost 6 bases, the J end lost 6 bases, and 12 bases lay between the germline ends. The CDR3 DNA follows: TGTGCCAGCTCCACCGGGCAGGGTAATTCACCCCTCCACTTT. This sequence encodes CASSTGQGNSPLHF.

As DNA, the CDR3 is TGCGCCAGCAGCCAAAGTGGAGGAGCGGGGCGCCTAGTCAACGAGCAGTACTTC. This encodes CASSQSGGAGRLVNEQYF. J is TRBJ2-5 and V is TRBV4-1; TRBD2 matches at 7 bases. The J call may be mistaken, given a closer DNA end match to TRBJ2-7. Germline V gives CDR1 MGHRA, CDR2 YSYEKL. There are 18 residues in the CDR3.

This chain links TRBV19 with TRBJ1-3, with 9 bases matching TRBD1. J gave up 2 bases and V 7 bases, and 6 bases lay outside the gene matches. The CDR3 runs to 15 residues. Germline V gene data show CDR1 as LNHDA and CDR2 as SQIVND (reference sequence). CDR3 sequence reads: CASTLRQGAGNTIYF. The CDR3 DNA reads as TGTGCCAGTACTCTGCGACAGGGGGCTGGAAACACCATATATTTT.

The rearrangement joins TRBV4-1 to TRBJ1-2; weak D call: TRBD1 (5 bases). V was clipped by 6 bases and J by 2 bases, with 16 bases between them. CDR1 MGHRA and CDR2 YSYEKL come from the germline V gene. This CDR3 spans 15 amino acids. The CDR3 sequence is CASRRTLEDNYGYTF. Written as DNA, the CDR3 is TGCGCCAGCAGACGGACACTCGAGGACAACTATGGCTACACCTTC.

Points on this clone: At one end, the junction sequence differs from germline, possibly due to a read error. This chain links TRBV5-6 with TRBJ1-1; TRBD1 might be the D (5 bases). The germline CDR1 and CDR2 sequences are SGHDT and YYEEEE. CDR3 length: 14 amino acids. The CDR3 DNA follows: TGTGCCAGCAGCTTGGCGGGGGGGAACACTGAAGATTTCTTT. Amino acid sequence: CASSLAGGNTEDFF. Full variable domain (remainder filled in from reference TRBV5-6 and TRBJ1-1): DAGVTQSPTHLIKTRGQQVTLRCSPKSGHDTVSWYQQALGQGPQFIFQYYEEEERQRGNFPDRFSGHQFPNYSSELNVNALLLGDSALYLCASSLAGGNTEDFFGQGTRLTVV.

The chain recombines TRBV9 with TRBJ1-3; the D is unclear. The CDR3 is made up of 15 amino acids. Per the germline V gene, CDR1 is SGDLS and CDR2 is YYNGEE. V was cut by 3 bases and J by 4 bases, with 14 bases left in between. CDR3 in amino acids: CASSATLDSGNTIYF. The DNA of the CDR3 is TGTGCCAGCAGCGCTACCCTGGACTCCGGAAACACCATATATTTT.

The rearrangement links TRBV25-1 to TRBJ2-3; 7 nucleotides line up with TRBD2. V shed 5 bases, J shed 1 base, and the junction held 3 bases outside the gene matches. This CDR3 comprises 14 residues. Germline lookup yields CDR1 MGHDK and CDR2 SYGVNS. For the CDR3, the DNA is TGTGCCAGCAGTTCGGCGGGGGGCACAGATACGCAGTATTTT. It yields the protein CASSSAGGTDTQYF.

The DNA for the CDR3 is TGTGCCAGCAGCTTGATGAATAGACAGGGGGTTTATGGCTACACCTTC. It codes for CASSLMNRQGVYGYTF. This rearrangement joins TRBV5-4 to TRBJ1-2; TRBD1 aligns across 9 bases. In germline, CDR1 is SGHNT, CDR2 YYREEE (reference sequence). Trimming removed 1 base from V and 5 bases from J; junction bases left unmatched: 9. The CDR3 totals 16 residues.

The CDR3 sequence is CASSLAGQGPGELFF. The CDR3 region has the DNA TGTGCCAGCAGCTTGGCGGGACAAGGCCCGGGGGAGCTGTTTTTT. The chain carries TRBV5-5 and TRBJ2-2; D might be TRBD1 (6 bases). Trimming shortened V by 0 bases and J by 8 bases, and 14 bases separated the two germline ends. From germline, CDR1 is SGHKS and CDR2 YYEKEE (reference sequence). The CDR3 has 15 residues.

The chain has TRBV29-1 and TRBJ1-5; 10 nucleotides agree with TRBD1. J gave up 3 bases and V 6 bases, and 5 bases lay outside the gene matches. This CDR3 region has 14 residues. Germline CDR1 reads SQVTM; CDR2 reads ANQGSEA. This CDR3 reads CSVRDRGNNQPQHF. The CDR3 region has the DNA TGCAGCGTAAGGGACAGGGGAAACAATCAGCCCCAGCATTTT.

The rearrangement uses TRBV5-1 and TRBJ2-2; D possibly corresponds to TRBD2 (7 bases). Per the germline V gene, CDR1 is SGHRS and CDR2 is YFSETQ. This CDR3 region has 16 residues. Trimming took off 0 bases at V and 5 bases at J, with 14 bases between the two ends. The CDR3 nucleotides read TGCGCCAGCAGCTTGGTAGGGGGGGCGCGGACCGGGGAGCTGTTTTTT. This sequence encodes CASSLVGGARTGELFF.

This clone is called medium-sized based on its frequency. The V and J genes are TRBV10-3 and TRBJ1-4, with D possibly being TRBD1 (5 bases). V was trimmed by 5 bases and J by 2 bases, leaving 12 bases between them. Per the germline V gene, CDR1 is ENHRY and CDR2 is SYGVKD. This CDR3 contains 15 residues. For the CDR3, the DNA is TGTGCCATCAGTAGTGGGGGGACGACTAATGAAAAACTGTTTTTT. The encoded protein is CAISSGGTTNEKLFF.

The chain is built from TRBV5-1 and TRBJ1-1, with a weak D call TRBD1 (5 bases). CDR1 is SGHRS and CDR2 is YFSETQ in the germline V gene. This CDR3 has 14 residues. The V and J ends lost 4 bases and 3 bases respectively, with 13 bases between them. CDR3 sequence: CASSIGGVDTEAFF. The CDR3 region has the DNA TGCGCCAGCAGCATCGGGGGTGTGGACACTGAAGCTTTCTTT. The full variable domain, its missing parts supplied by reference TRBV5-1 and TRBJ1-1, is KAGVTQTPRYLIKTRGQQVTLSCSPISGHRSVSWYQQTPGQGLQFLFEYFSETQRNKGNFPGRFSGRQFSNSRSEMNVSTLELGDSALYLCASSIGGVDTEAFFGQGTRLTVV.

The V and J genes are TRBV19 and TRBJ2-2, with 13 positions matching TRBD2. The CDR3 length is 15 residues. Germline V gives CDR1 LNHDA, CDR2 SQIVND (reference sequence). The J segment lost 7 bases and the V segment lost 6 bases, leaving 5 bases of the junction unmatched. The CDR3 loop reads CASRLAGGPGGELFF. Written as DNA, the CDR3 is TGTGCCAGTAGACTAGCGGGGGGGCCGGGCGGGGAGCTGTTTTTT. Variable domain in full (rest from reference TRBV19 and TRBJ2-2): DGGITQSPKYLFRKEGQNVTLSCEQNLNHDAMYWYRQDPGQGLRLIYYSQIVNDFQKGDIAEGYSVSREKKESFPLTVTSAQKNPTAFYLCASRLAGGPGGELFFGEGSRLTVL.

The chain uses TRBV19 and TRBJ1-1, with a weak D call TRBD1 (6 bases). The V end lost 5 bases, the J end lost 4 bases, and 11 bases lay between the germline ends. CDR1 LNHDA and CDR2 SQIVND come from the germline V gene (reference sequence). The CDR3 has 13 amino acids. CDR3 amino acids: CASSAGDVTEAFF. The CDR3, as DNA: TGTGCCAGTAGTGCAGGGGACGTCACTGAAGCTTTCTTT.

The J gene is TRBJ2-4, the V gene TRBV11-2; weak D call: TRBD1 (5 bases). The germline CDR1 and CDR2 sequences are SGHAT and FQNNGV. The CDR3 runs 15 residues. Trimming shortened V by 5 bases and J by 7 bases, and 18 bases separated the two germline ends. CDR3 region: CASSQWGLAFNIQYF. The CDR3 DNA follows: TGTGCCAGCAGCCAGTGGGGCTTAGCCTTCAACATTCAGTACTTC.

V gene TRBV18 combines with J gene TRBJ2-7; D ambiguous. In germline, CDR1 is KGHSH, CDR2 LQKENI. The CDR3 runs 13 residues. Trimming took 0 bases from V and 2 from J, leaving 5 bases between them. The CDR3 region is CASSPPSAYEQYF. CDR3 nucleotide sequence: TGTGCCAGCTCACCACCGAGCGCCTACGAGCAGTACTTC.

The CDR3 region is CASSLSTKGAYEQYF. The CDR3 nucleotides read TGCGCCAGCAGCCTATCTACAAAGGGGGCCTACGAGCAGTACTTC. The genes are TRBV4-1 and TRBJ2-7, with a weak D call TRBD1 (6 bases). The CDR3 extends over 15 amino acids. Between the trimmed V and J ends, which lost 4 bases and 2 bases, there was a span of 15 bases. Per the germline V gene, CDR1 is MGHRA and CDR2 is YSYEKL.

The J gene is TRBJ2-3, the V gene TRBV6-5; D is possibly TRBD1 (5 bases). Germline V gene sequence: CDR1 MNHEY, CDR2 SVGAGI. The CDR3 runs 14 residues. Between the trimmed V and J ends, which lost 2 bases and 2 bases, there was a span of 8 bases. The CDR3, as DNA: TGTGCCAGCAGTTACCAGGGTGACACAGATACGCAGTATTTT. Translation gives CASSYQGDTDTQYF.

V usage is TRBV6-4 and J usage is TRBJ1-1; D gene ambiguous. V lost 3 bases and J 11 bases, leaving 16 bases between the germline ends. CDR3 length: 13 residues. Germline CDR1 is MRHNA and CDR2 is SNTAGT. The CDR3 loop is CASSEPYTGEAFF. The CDR3 DNA reads as TGTGCCAGCAGTGAACCCTACACCGGGGAGGCTTTCTTT.

The V call is TRBV10-2, the J call TRBJ2-7; the match to TRBD2 covers 7 bases. The CDR3 is 11 residues long. V shed 7 bases and J 5 bases; nucleotides not matched to a gene: 2. Germline-derived CDR1 and CDR2 are WSHSY and SAAADI. CDR3 protein: CASTGGHEQYF. CDR3 coding DNA: TGCGCCAGCACGGGGGGTCACGAGCAGTACTTC.

The rearrangement links TRBV30 to TRBJ2-1, with D possibly matching TRBD2 (6 bases). There are 15 residues in the CDR3. Trimming cost V 0 bases and J 4 bases, with 13 bases left between them. In germline, CDR1 is GTSNPN, CDR2 SVGIG (reference sequence). This CDR3 is CAWSVRAGVYNEQFF. Here the CDR3 DNA reads TGTGCCTGGAGTGTACGAGCGGGCGTTTACAATGAGCAGTTCTTC. The complete variable domain, with remaining parts taken from reference TRBV30 and TRBJ2-1, reads SQTIHQWPATLVQPVGSPLSLECTVEGTSNPNLYWYRQAAGRGLQLLFYSVGIGQISSEVPQNLSASRPQDRQFILSSKKLLLSDSGFYLCAWSVRAGVYNEQFFGPGTRLTVL.

This chain links TRBV2 with TRBJ1-6, with D maybe TRBD1 (6 bases). The length of the CDR3 is 13 residues. V was pared by 4 bases and J by 10 bases, with 11 bases between. The V gene's germline CDR1 is SNHLY and CDR2 FYNNEI. CDR3: CASSARGLSPLHF. CDR3 bases: TGTGCCAGCAGTGCCAGGGGTTTATCACCCCTCCACTTT.

This chain links TRBV10-3 with TRBJ2-2, with 7 bases that match TRBD1. Germline-derived CDR1 and CDR2 are ENHRY and SYGVKD. This CDR3 spans 17 amino acids. The V and J ends lost 5 bases and 4 bases, in that order; junction bases with no gene match: 13. As DNA, the CDR3 is TGTGCCATCAGTTCGGCAGTGTTTTCAGGGGGCACCGGGGAGCTGTTTTTT. This gives the protein CAISSAVFSGGTGELFF.

This chain connects TRBV19 to TRBJ2-3, with TRBD2 matching 9 bases. Trimming at V came to 6 bases and at J to 4 bases, leaving 5 bases not matched to a gene. Germline V gene lookup returns CDR1 LNHDA and CDR2 SQIVND (reference sequence). This CDR3 has 14 amino acids. The CDR3 coding sequence is TGTGCCAGTAGGTCGCGGGGGGGGTCAGATACGCAGTATTTT. Encoded protein: CASRSRGGSDTQYF.

V and J are TRBV7-2 and TRBJ1-3; no clear D gene. Germline CDR1 and CDR2: SGHTA and FQGNSA. The CDR3 runs 15 residues. Trimming removed 1 base at V and 0 bases at J, with 7 bases between. The CDR3 spells CASSLGASSGNTIYF. The CDR3 bases are TGTGCCAGCAGCTTAGGGGCGAGCTCTGGAAACACCATATATTTT.